The source of this T cell receptor (beta chain) is a study of siplizumab effects on memory and regulatory T cells (dated by TCRdb to about 2019). Context from the whole study: The study looked at the effect of siplizumab, an anti-CD2 antibody, on alloreactive T-cell subsets in allogeneic mixed lymphocyte reactions made from human PBMCs.

Sorted unstimulated T cells and proliferating T cells recovered from mixed lymphocyte reactions underwent TCRbeta CDR3 sequencing. Fresh whole blood from roughly 10 HLA-typed healthy donors was used to isolate PBMCs. To map where alloreactive clones came from, CD4+ non-regulatory T cells in the unstimulated state were FACS-sorted. General study outcomes and caveats: The suppressive function of proliferating Tregs from siplizumab cultures was not functionally confirmed. Because sequences below about 10^-5 frequency were poorly captured, only a minor fraction of alloreactive clones could be mapped to unstimulated subsets. A naive or memory phenotype could not be assigned to roughly 80-96% of proliferating CD4+ or CD8+ clones. The cumulative frequency of alloreactive sequences traceable to unstimulated CD4+ memory T cells was significantly reduced by siplizumab. Greater diversity appeared to be present in unstimulated naive T cells than in memory T cells, and a substantial contribution to the alloresponse seemed to be made by naive cells. Of the alloreactive CD4+ clones that could be mapped, the Treg-derived share averaged almost 70% with siplizumab compared with roughly 25% in control reactions.

The CDR3 runs 14 amino acids, cysteine and phenylalanine included. CDR3 DNA is the only sequence kept; it has 42 bases, read in frame from the first base. V and J are truncated by 5 bases and 3 bases respectively, leaving an intervening sequence of 14 bases. The germline V gene (reference sequence) provides CDR1 MNHNY and CDR2 SVGAGI. Concerning this clone itself: Its specific antigen is unknown. Qualities for individual bases were not recorded, and no much larger clone is one base off.

The library was built by means of the immunoSEQ multiplex PCR assay. Each sample had 85,000 to 100,000 TCR templates assayed by the deep sequencing platform. Genomic DNA extracted from sorted T cells was used for TCRbeta CDR3 sequencing. As for how the authors treated the data: The R programming language was used for the clonal analysis of the TCRbeta CDR3 data. Unstimulated samples were compared with post-reaction CFSE-low samples to define alloreactive CD4+ and CD8+ clones. Alloreactive CD4+ clones were assigned to regulatory or non-regulatory origin by matching sequences to sorted unstimulated Treg and non-Treg repertoires. TCRdb re-hosts the immuneACCESS table, in-frame sequences only. Its copies lack some clones; in the studies checked, an unresolved V gene accounts for under half of them, and the cause for the rest is not known. That table supplies the V and J calls and clone size; D and trimming were determined from the DNA. In this sample the table shows approximately 120,000 clones, roughly 95% of which occur a single time. The ten largest make up 0.16% of the sample.

The TCR sequence derives from a human donor in good health. Input material: non-Treg CD4+ T cells sorted from blood. What this sample's cell subset or site label stands for: FACS-sorted unstimulated CD4+ non-regulatory T cells. The chain uses TRBV6-6 and TRBJ2-7, with a tentative D call of TRBD1 or TRBD2, each matching 5 bases. The CDR3 loop reads CASSLRLGGYEQYF. The sequenced DNA: TGTGCCAGCAGTCTCCGTCTTGGGGGCTACGAGCAGTACTTC.